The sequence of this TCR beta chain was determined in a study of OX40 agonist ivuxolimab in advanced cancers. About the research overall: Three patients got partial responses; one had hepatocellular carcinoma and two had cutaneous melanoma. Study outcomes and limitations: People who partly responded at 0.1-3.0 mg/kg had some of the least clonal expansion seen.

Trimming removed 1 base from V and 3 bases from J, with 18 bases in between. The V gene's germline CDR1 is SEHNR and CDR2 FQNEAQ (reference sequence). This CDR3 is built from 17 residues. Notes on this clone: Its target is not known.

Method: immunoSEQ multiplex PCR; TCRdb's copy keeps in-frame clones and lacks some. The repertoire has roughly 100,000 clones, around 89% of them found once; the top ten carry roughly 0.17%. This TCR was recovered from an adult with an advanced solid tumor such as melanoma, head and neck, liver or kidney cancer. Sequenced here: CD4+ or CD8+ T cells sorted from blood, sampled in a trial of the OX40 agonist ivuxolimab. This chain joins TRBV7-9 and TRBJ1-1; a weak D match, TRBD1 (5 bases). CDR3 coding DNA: TGTGCCAGCAGCTTAGGTCCCTTTACAGGTACCTACACTGAAGCTTTCTTT. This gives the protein CASSLGPFTGTYTEAFF.